This T cell receptor beta chain originates from a study of CD4 T cells in relation to SARS-CoV-2 and coronaviruses. Across the study: TCR beta CDR3s were sequenced after approximately nine-day antigen culture of PBMCs. Controls used an HIV-1 Nef peptide pool or no peptide.

Before the COVID-19 pandemic, during about 2010-2018, CD4+ T cells were taken from unexposed donors. After nine to ten days of culture, CD4+ T cells were isolated. Testing used SARS-CoV-2 S/N and four cold-coronavirus spikes on unexposed-donor CD4+ T cells, cells permitting. Comments on this clone: Its antigen is as yet unknown.

Study conclusions and caveats: Crossreactivity was assessed only for spike protein, not other viral proteins.

Profiling relied on immunoSEQ multiplex PCR, and the TCRdb table lists in-frame clones only, not all of them. This table holds about 24,000 clones, less than 85% found once. Sequencing was carried out using CD4+ T cells from PBMCs, cultured in vitro. This TCR was recovered from a human donor in good health.

CDR3 sequence (DNA): TGTGCCAGTAGTACCGGACTAGCGGTAACGAACACCGGGGAGCTGTTTTTT. This sequence encodes CASSTGLAVTNTGELFF. The chain is built from TRBV19 and TRBJ2-2; 10 bases line up with TRBD2. CDR1 and CDR2 (germline): LNHDA, SQIVND (reference sequence). The CDR3 length is 17 residues. V lost 4 bases, J lost 0 bases, and 5 bases stayed unmatched.